The clone carrying this T cell receptor beta chain was counted a few times. RNA transcripts were the template for amplifying TCR beta CDR3 regions. With the HTBI primer set, the TCR CDR3 went through a first round of RT-PCR. TCRdb independently ran MiXCR on the multiplex PCR reads; one entry per CDR3 protein. The sample shows approximately 640,000 distinct CDR3 sequences, 16% of them seen only once. The germline V and J ends were trimmed by 4 bases and 1 base, with 11 bases remaining between them. The CDR3 runs 15 residues. CDR1 and CDR2 from the germline V gene are SGHRS and YFSETQ. This specimen comes from a study of T cells in Graves' hyperthyroidism and ophthalmopathy.

The V call is TRBV5-1, the J call TRBJ2-2; D may match TRBD1 or TRBD2 (5 bases each). The clonotype originates from a woman aged 30 to 39 with Graves' hyperthyroidism. The specimen was blood. In DNA form, the CDR3 reads TGCGCCAGCAGCCCTACGGGGCAGAACACCGGGGAGCTGTTTTTT. It translates to CASSPTGQNTGELFF.